This is a list of T cell receptor beta chains from one sample in a study of OX40 agonist ivuxolimab in advanced cancers. TCRdb keeps only in-frame clones here, not all; method: immunoSEQ multiplex PCR. The data show 90,000 to 120,000 clones, around 93% seen once. The sequencing used CD4+ or CD8+ T cells sorted from blood, collected in a trial of the OX40 agonist ivuxolimab. These receptors all stem from an adult with an advanced solid tumor such as melanoma, head and neck, liver or kidney cancer. Each CDR3 is given with its conserved first and last residue. Fields, in order: J gene, D gene, clone size, V gene, CDR3 DNA, CDR3 protein. D genes are given only for firm matches. Where a row states a size, it is once, few, many or the class of an expanded clone; other rows omit it.

TRBJ1-3	-	-	TRBV5-4	TGTGCCAGCAGCTTGGACAGGAGCTCTGGAAACACCATATATTTT	CASSLDRSSGNTIYF
TRBJ1-2	TRBD1	-	TRBV11-2	TGTGCCAGCAGCTTAGGGCAGGGGGGTGCGGGCTACACCTTC	CASSLGQGGAGYTF
TRBJ1-3	TRBD1	-	TRBV30	TGTGCCTGGGGCACAGGGGTTAGCTCTGGAAACACCATATATTTT	CAWGTGVSSGNTIYF
TRBJ1-1	-	-	TRBV6-6	TGTGCCAGCAGTTTCTCAGGGTCGAACACTGAAGCTTTCTTT	CASSFSGSNTEAFF
TRBJ2-7	TRBD1	-	TRBV6-6	TGTGCCAGCGGCGGACAGGGTAAGAGCGAGCAGTACTTC	CASGGQGKSEQYF
TRBJ1-6	-	-	TRBV6-1	TGTGCCAGCAGTGACTCCAGGGCGGATAATTCACCCCTCCACTTT	CASSDSRADNSPLHF
TRBJ2-7	-	-	TRBV9	TGTGCCAGCAGCGTAGGACTGGCCTCCTACGAGCAGTACTTC	CASSVGLASYEQYF
TRBJ1-1	TRBD1	-	TRBV5-1	TGCGCCAGCAGCTTCGGGACAGGGGGCACTGAAGCTTTCTTT	CASSFGTGGTEAFF
TRBJ1-5	-	-	TRBV7-8	TGTGCCAGCAGCTTAGAGGGGGGTAGCAATCAGCCCCAGCATTTT	CASSLEGGSNQPQHF
TRBJ2-1	TRBD2	-	TRBV5-8	TGTGCCAGCAGCTTGGTACTAGCGGGGGTCAATGAGCAGTTCTTC	CASSLVLAGVNEQFF
TRBJ2-7	-	-	TRBV7-2	TGTGCCAGCAGCTCACGATCCGGGACTCTCTACGAGCAGTACTTC	CASSSRSGTLYEQYF
TRBJ2-2	TRBD2	-	TRBV7-2	TGTGCCAGCAGCCCGGGACTAGCGGGGGGGATCACCGGGGAGCTGTTTTTT	CASSPGLAGGITGELFF
TRBJ2-7	TRBD1	-	TRBV19	TGTGCCAGTAGCCGACAGGGTTCAAGGGACGAGCAGTACTTC	CASSRQGSRDEQYF
TRBJ2-5	TRBD1	-	TRBV7-6	TGTGCCAGCAGCCAACGGGACAGGGGCGGGCAAGAGACCCAGTACTTC	CASSQRDRGGQETQYF
TRBJ2-7	TRBD1	-	TRBV4-1	TGCGCCAGCAGCCAAGATCTATATGGGCAGGGGGCACACTACGAGCAGTACTTC	CASSQDLYGQGAHYEQYF
TRBJ2-7	-	-	TRBV5-3	TGTGCCAGAAGCCCCGAGTGTAGGGCCTACGAGCAGTACTTC	CARSPECRAYEQYF
TRBJ1-3	-	-	TRBV7-8	TGTGCCAGCAGCTTATCGGATTTAAACACCATATATTTT	CASSLSDLNTIYF
TRBJ2-1	-	-	TRBV18	TGTGCCAGCTCACCACTCCCGACCGGGACCACCTCCTACAATGAGCAGTTCTTC	CASSPLPTGTTSYNEQFF
TRBJ2-5	TRBD2	once	TRBV30	TGTGCCTGGAGAGCTAGCGGACAAGAGACCCAGTACTTC	CAWRASGQETQYF
TRBJ2-1	TRBD2	-	TRBV9	TGTGCCAGCAGCGTAGGAGGACTAGCAGGGGAGCAGTTCTTC	CASSVGGLAGEQFF
TRBJ2-3	-	-	TRBV6-4	TGTGCCACCAAGGCCCGGCTAGGGCTCGGCACAGATACGCAGTATTTT	CATKARLGLGTDTQYF
TRBJ1-3	-	-	TRBV30	TGTGCCTGGAACTGGGGACGGTCATCACCTGGAAACACCATATATTTT	CAWNWGRSSPGNTIYF
TRBJ1-1	-	-	TRBV4-2	TGTGCCAGCAGCCAAGATCCTGCGGGCACTGAAGCTTTCTTT	CASSQDPAGTEAFF
TRBJ2-3	-	-	TRBV25-1	TGTGCCAGCAGAGGGATTCACACAGATACGCAGTATTTT	CASRGIHTDTQYF
TRBJ1-5	TRBD1	once	TRBV10-1	TGCGCCAGCAGTGATAAGGGACAGGGGGCTAAGTTTGGCAATCAGCCCCAGCATTTT	CASSDKGQGAKFGNQPQHF
TRBJ2-3	-	-	TRBV11-3	TGTGCCAGCAGCTTAGCTTCCACAGATACGCAGTATTTT	CASSLASTDTQYF
TRBJ2-7	-	-	TRBV1	TGCACCAGCAGCCAAGATTCGGGTAAGGGTAGCGGGAGTCTGTTAGGGCAGTACTTC	CTSSQDSGKGSGSLLGQYF
TRBJ2-2	-	once	TRBV27	TGTGCCAGCGGTTTCGCAGGAGTGAACACCGGGGAGCTGTTTTTT	CASGFAGVNTGELFF
TRBJ2-3	-	-	TRBV28	TGTGCCAGCAGCTTACCGCGGACGGGGATCGCGTATTTT	CASSLPRTGIAYF
TRBJ2-2	TRBD2	-	TRBV29-1	TGCAGCGCCAAACTAGCGGGAGGGCCAACCGGGGAGCTGTTTTTT	CSAKLAGGPTGELFF
TRBJ2-7	-	-	TRBV5-1	TGCGCCAGCAGTTACAACTACGAGCAGTACTTC	CASSYNYEQYF
TRBJ1-5	-	-	TRBV19	TGTGCCAGTAGATTGGATGTTACCCGAAGCAATCAGCCCCAGCATTTT	CASRLDVTRSNQPQHF
TRBJ2-1	-	once	TRBV5-6	TGTGCCAGCAGCACGGACAGTAGCTCCTACAATGAGCAGTTCTTC	CASSTDSSSYNEQFF
TRBJ1-6	-	-	TRBV5-6	TGTGCCAGCAGGGCGGGGACACTGGGTCATTCACCCCTCCACTTT	CASRAGTLGHSPLHF
TRBJ2-5	-	once	TRBV19	TGTGCCACACGAGGACGGGATCTTCAGACCCAGTACTTC	CATRGRDLQTQYF
TRBJ2-2	-	-	TRBV6-6	TGTGCCAGCATCAGAAACAGGGACACCGGGGAGCTGTTTTTT	CASIRNRDTGELFF
TRBJ1-2	TRBD1	-	TRBV6-1	TGTGCCAGCAGCCCGGGACAGGGGGCTAACTATGGCTACACCTTC	CASSPGQGANYGYTF
TRBJ2-2	TRBD1	-	TRBV13	TGTGCCAGCAGCGTAGGGACAGGGGGCTCTGCGAACACCGGGGAGCTGTTTTTT	CASSVGTGGSANTGELFF
TRBJ2-1	TRBD2	-	TRBV7-8	TGTGCCAGCAGCTTAGCGGGACAGGAAATAACTAGCGGGAGGGGCAATGAGCAGTTCTTC	CASSLAGQEITSGRGNEQFF
TRBJ2-3	TRBD2	-	TRBV19	TGTGCCAGTAGTGCTTCTAGCGGGGGCCAGGGAGATACGCAGTATTTT	CASSASSGGQGDTQYF
TRBJ2-1	TRBD2	-	TRBV7-9	TGTGCCAGCAGCCCCATACTCCTAGCGGGAGATAATGAGCAGTTCTTC	CASSPILLAGDNEQFF
TRBJ2-5	-	-	TRBV9	TGTGCCAGCAGCGTAGCGACTAGATCCTACCAAGAGACCCAGTACTTC	CASSVATRSYQETQYF
TRBJ1-5	-	-	TRBV6-1	TGTGCCAGCAGTGAAGATGGACGGCCTTATAGCAATCAGCCCCAGCATTTT	CASSEDGRPYSNQPQHF
TRBJ1-5	-	-	TRBV7-8	TGTGCCAGCAGCTCAGAGTTCAGCAATCAGCCCCAGCATTTT	CASSSEFSNQPQHF
TRBJ2-7	-	-	TRBV7-3	TGTGCCAGCAGCAAATCCCCCTCCTACGAGCAGTACTTC	CASSKSPSYEQYF
TRBJ2-5	TRBD1	-	TRBV7-9	TGTGCCAGCGGCTTAGGTGGGCAGGGGGCCGGAGAGACCCAGTACTTC	CASGLGGQGAGETQYF
TRBJ2-3	-	-	TRBV18	TGTGCCAGCTCACCGACCGGTGTCACAGATACGCAGTATTTT	CASSPTGVTDTQYF
TRBJ2-1	-	-	TRBV5-8	TGTGCCAGCAGCTTGAATAGTGAGCAGTTCTTC	CASSLNSEQFF
TRBJ2-3	-	-	TRBV9	TGTGCCAGCAGCGTGATTACAGGGACCGATACGCAGTATTTT	CASSVITGTDTQYF
TRBJ2-5	-	-	TRBV4-1	TGCGCCAGCAGCCAAAGTCCTAGCGCCGGTAAAGAGACCCAGTACTTC	CASSQSPSAGKETQYF
TRBJ1-6	-	-	TRBV5-6	TGTGCCAGCAGCCGCGAGAGGGCTTCCTATAATTCACCCCTCCACTTT	CASSRERASYNSPLHF
TRBJ2-1	-	once	TRBV9	TGTGCCAGCAGCGTAGGGATTTCAAGCTCCTACAATGAGCAGTTCTTC	CASSVGISSSYNEQFF
TRBJ2-7	-	-	TRBV10-3	TGTGCCATCAGTGGGAGGGGCGAGCAGTACTTC	CAISGRGEQYF
TRBJ2-1	-	-	TRBV6-1	TGTGCCAGCAGTGAAGCCGGGCGCAGGGTGCACAATGAGCAGTTCTTC	CASSEAGRRVHNEQFF
TRBJ2-1	TRBD2	-	TRBV7-9	TGTGCCAGCAGCCATCAACTAGCGGGAGGGAACAATGAGCAGTTCTTC	CASSHQLAGGNNEQFF
TRBJ1-5	-	-	TRBV6-6	TGTGCCAGCTCCCTCGAGTGGAACCAGCCCCAGCATTTT	CASSLEWNQPQHF